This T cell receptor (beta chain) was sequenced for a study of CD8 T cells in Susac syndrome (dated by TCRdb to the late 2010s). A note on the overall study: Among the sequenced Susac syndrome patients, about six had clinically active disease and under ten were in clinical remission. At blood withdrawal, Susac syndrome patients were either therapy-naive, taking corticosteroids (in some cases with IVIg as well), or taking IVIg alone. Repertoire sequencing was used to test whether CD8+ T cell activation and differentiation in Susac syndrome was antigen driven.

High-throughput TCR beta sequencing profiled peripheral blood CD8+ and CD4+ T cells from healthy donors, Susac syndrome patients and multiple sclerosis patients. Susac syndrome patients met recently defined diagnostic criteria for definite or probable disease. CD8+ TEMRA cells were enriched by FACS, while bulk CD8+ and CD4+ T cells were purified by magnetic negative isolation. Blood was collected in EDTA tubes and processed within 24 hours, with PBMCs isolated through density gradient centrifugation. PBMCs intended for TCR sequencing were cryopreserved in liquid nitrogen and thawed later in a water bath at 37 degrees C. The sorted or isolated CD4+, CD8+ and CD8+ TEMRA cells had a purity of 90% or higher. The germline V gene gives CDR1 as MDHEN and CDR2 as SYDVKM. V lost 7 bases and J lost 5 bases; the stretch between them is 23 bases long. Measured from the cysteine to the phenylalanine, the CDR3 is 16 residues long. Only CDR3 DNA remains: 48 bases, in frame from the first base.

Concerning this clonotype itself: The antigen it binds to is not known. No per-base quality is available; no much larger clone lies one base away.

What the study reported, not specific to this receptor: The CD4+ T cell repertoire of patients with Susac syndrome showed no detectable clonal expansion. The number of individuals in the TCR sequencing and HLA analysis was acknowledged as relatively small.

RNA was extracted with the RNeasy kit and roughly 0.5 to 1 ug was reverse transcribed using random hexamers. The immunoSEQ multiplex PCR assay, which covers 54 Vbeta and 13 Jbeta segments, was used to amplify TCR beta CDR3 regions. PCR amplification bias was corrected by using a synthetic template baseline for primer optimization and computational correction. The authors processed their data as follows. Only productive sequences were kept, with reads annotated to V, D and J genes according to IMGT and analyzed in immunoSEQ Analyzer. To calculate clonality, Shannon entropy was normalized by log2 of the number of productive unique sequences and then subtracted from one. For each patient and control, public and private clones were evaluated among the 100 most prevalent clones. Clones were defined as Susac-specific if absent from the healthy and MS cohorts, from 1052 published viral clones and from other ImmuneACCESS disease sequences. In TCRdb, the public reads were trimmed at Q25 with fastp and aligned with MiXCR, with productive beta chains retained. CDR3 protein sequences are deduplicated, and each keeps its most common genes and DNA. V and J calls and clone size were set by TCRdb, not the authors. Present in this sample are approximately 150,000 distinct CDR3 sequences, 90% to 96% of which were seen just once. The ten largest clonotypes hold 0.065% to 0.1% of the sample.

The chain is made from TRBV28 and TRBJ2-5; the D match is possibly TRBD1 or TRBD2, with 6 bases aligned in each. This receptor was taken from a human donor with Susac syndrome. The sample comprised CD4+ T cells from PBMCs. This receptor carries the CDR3 CASNGGASGYKETQYF. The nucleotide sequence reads TGTGCCAGCAACGGGGGCGCGAGTGGGTATAAGGAGACCCAGTACTTC.